Below, one T cell receptor beta chain is given with its context. Its target antigen remains unknown. No clone much larger than this one lies a single base away; base qualities are absent. The sample originates from a study of shared clonotypes between healthy human individuals (TCRdb year 2020). Regarding the complete study: The cohort included a few men and a couple of women between 18 and 49 years of age. To increase sequencing depth and limit assay-specific biases, TCR repertoire library preparation and sequencing were carried out by different laboratories using diverse techniques. Leukapheresis yielded between about 0.85 and 10 billion PBMCs per donor. To estimate repertoire size and how much clonotypes are shared between individuals, the study performed deep sequencing of blood TCR repertoires from a handful of healthy adults. For each donor, CD4 naive and CD4 memory were each run on three plates, CD8 naive on two plates, and CD8 memory on one plate.

Summary of the overall study and its limitations: Estimated clonotype richness was generally larger for naive than for memory subsets. Sharing across a handful of donors was observed for around 5% of naive CD4, under 4% of naive CD8, roughly 2.3% of memory CD4, and roughly 0.4% of memory CD8 clonotypes. Only blood was sampled, and tissue TCR repertoires likely differ from those in blood. Based on pairwise subsampling, the degree of clonotype sharing among donors was expected to be affected by sequencing depth. The genetic and exposure-history diversity represented was limited by the small number of donors. Compared with non-shared clonotypes, clonotypes shared by all four sorted-subset donors had higher generation probabilities. Even with the large sequencing depth, rarefaction of the sorted-subset datasets indicated that sequencing was incomplete.

CD8 naive samples were CD45RO-negative cells positively selected for CCR7, giving a CD45RA+CCR7+ population that excluded TemRA cells. Donors were healthy HIV-negative adults with no recently reported acute infections or vaccinations. Every donor was a Caucasian adult living in Nashville, Tennessee, USA. Blood was obtained by leukapheresis, after which PBMCs were separated by Ficoll-Histopaque density gradient centrifugation and cryopreserved in liquid nitrogen vapor phase. Purity and quantity of every magnetically sorted T cell population were checked by analytical flow cytometry. Genomic DNA was isolated from every sorted fraction and measured by UV absorbance on a Nanodrop 2000c. The CDR3 runs 12 amino acids, cysteine and phenylalanine included. The read is trimmed to its CDR3 DNA, 36 bases read in frame from base 1. V was cut back by 6 bases and J by 6 bases, leaving a gap of 9 bases between them. From the germline V gene (reference sequence), CDR1 is SEHNR and CDR2 is FQNEAQ.

TCR CDR3 regions were amplified from genomic DNA by multiplex PCR using the deep immunoSEQ assay. Extracted genomic DNA from each cell subset was distributed evenly across all wells of several immunoSEQ 96-well plates, and each plate was treated as a replicate. For sorted subsets, about 210 ng of genomic DNA, equivalent to some 30,000 T cell genomes, went into each replicate PCR. Purified libraries were measured with a Qubit 3.0 fluorometer, size-checked on a Bioanalyzer 2100, and measured again with the KAPA Library Quantification kit. A separate single-read 150-cycle Illumina NextSeq 550 flow cell was used to sequence each immunoSEQ 96-well plate. Regarding the original processing steps: The immunoSEQ output contained only junctional sequences without quality scores, so filtering could not match that applied to full-length reads. Sequences were annotated with PyIR, a Python wrapper for IgBLAST v1.9, and V/J genes and CDR3 were assigned using IMGT germline references. Reads with weak V/J assignments (E-value above 1e-6), missing CDR3, stop codons, out-of-frame junctions, or ambiguous translated residues were removed. V3J clonotypes were defined by identical inferred V gene, J gene, and CDR3 amino acid sequence. Percentage overlap between repertoires was calculated by dividing the number of shared unique clonotypes by the size of the smaller repertoire. Richness of each repertoire was evaluated using RTK rarefaction, the Chao1 estimator, and Recon v2.1 estimates of unobserved clonotypes. Generation probabilities for all TCRbeta clonotypes obtained by the gDNA method from a handful of donors were computed using OLGA. Sourced from immuneACCESS, this table was stored by TCRdb with only in-frame sequences that have V and J called. A share of the clones is absent; for the studies checked, an unresolved V gene accounts for under half, and the remainder has no known explanation. D and trimming come from the DNA, and the V and J calls and clone size come from that table. In this sample the table shows about 1,900,000 clones, less than 95% of which occur a single time. The biggest ten clones account for less than 1.5% of the sample.

The chain links TRBV7-9 with TRBJ2-1, with the D call tentatively TRBD1 or TRBD2, each fitting 5 bases. The sample consisted of naive CD8+ T cells sorted from blood. This sample's cell subset or site label indicates: CD45RA+CCR7+. This clonotype was obtained from a man aged 18 to 30 in good health. The DNA reads TGTGCCAGCAGTTGGGACCCCAATGAGCAGTTCTTC. Protein translation: CASSWDPNEQFF.